The rows below give T cell receptor beta chains drawn from one sample of a study of a mutant IDH1 vaccine in newly diagnosed glioma. This table comes from immunoSEQ multiplex PCR, and its TCRdb copy is limited to in-frame clones, with some not included. Among 60,000 to 75,000 clones listed, about 83% were seen once. This material consisted of peripheral blood mononuclear cells (PBMCs), taken from a glioma patient treated with radiotherapy, temozolomide or both. The receptors come from a woman aged 18-29 years with glioma. Some clones in this sample may be carry-over from other donors' samples. The CDR3 runs from the conserved cysteine through the conserved F or W. A D gene is named only where the DNA matches it firmly. Clone size, where shown, is once, few, many, or a class for clones that have expanded.

D gene,J gene,clone size,V gene,CDR3 DNA,CDR3 protein
TRBD1,TRBJ1-5,-,TRBV30,TGTGCCTATAGACAGGGTGGTAACAATCAGCCCCAGCATTTT,CAYRQGGNNQPQHF
TRBD2,TRBJ2-1,-,TRBV6-5,TGTGCCAGCAGCGCGAGCGGGACCTCCTACAATGAGCAGTTCTTC,CASSASGTSYNEQFF
-,TRBJ2-7,-,TRBV5-4,TGTGCCAGCAGCAAGACGCCTTCCTACGAGCAGTACTTC,CASSKTPSYEQYF
-,TRBJ2-7,large,TRBV4-1,TGCGCCAGCAGCCAGTTAGGGGACCCGAGCTCCTACGAGCAGTACTTC,CASSQLGDPSSYEQYF
TRBD1,TRBJ1-4,-,TRBV30,TGTGCCTGGACCCCGGGACAGGGTAATGAAAAACTGTTTTTT,CAWTPGQGNEKLFF
TRBD2,TRBJ2-2,-,TRBV27,TGTGCCAGCAGTTCGAGCGGGGGGGTCCGGGAGCTGTTTTTT,CASSSSGGVRELFF
-,TRBJ1-1,-,TRBV30,TGTGCCTGGAGTCGGGCTGAAGCTTTCTTT,CAWSRAEAFF
TRBD1,TRBJ1-1,few,TRBV29-1,TGCAGCGCGGGACAGGAGAACACTGAAGCTTTCTTT,CSAGQENTEAFF
-,TRBJ2-6,-,TRBV6-8,TGTGCCAGCAGGACCCGACTGCTCTCTGGGGCCAACGTCCTGACTTTC,CASRTRLLSGANVLTF
-,TRBJ1-3,-,TRBV18,TGTGCCAGCTCACCAATTGCACCGGGGGGAACTGGAAACACCATATATTTT,CASSPIAPGGTGNTIYF
-,TRBJ2-2,-,TRBV4-3,TGCGCCAGCAGTCCGGACGCCACCGGGGAGCTGTTTTTT,CASSPDATGELFF
-,TRBJ2-1,-,TRBV10-3,TGTGCCATCAGTGATTCCGCTAGCTCCTACAATGAGCAGTTCTTC,CAISDSASSYNEQFF
-,TRBJ2-3,-,TRBV7-5,TGTGCCCCTGGTCAGGATTACACTACAGATACGCAGTATTTT,CAPGQDYTTDTQYF
TRBD2,TRBJ2-3,-,TRBV29-1,TGCAGCGTTAGGAGCGGGAGTTTAACAGATACGCAGTATTTT,CSVRSGSLTDTQYF
-,TRBJ1-1,few,TRBV13,TGTGCCAGCAGCATTTTAGGGGGCACTGAAGCTTTCTTT,CASSILGGTEAFF
-,TRBJ2-7,-,TRBV6-1,TGTGCCAGCAGTCCCCTCCAGGGCGGCGAGCAGTACTTC,CASSPLQGGEQYF
-,TRBJ2-1,-,TRBV5-4,TGTGCCAGCAGCTTGCCCCCTAATTTTGAGCAGTTCTTC,CASSLPPNFEQFF
-,TRBJ2-6,once,TRBV7-6,TGTGCCAGCAGCTTAGAGGCCAGGATCTCTGGGAGGGCCAACGTCCTGACTTTC,CASSLEARISGRANVLTF
TRBD1,TRBJ1-6,-,TRBV5-1,TGCGCCAGCAGCTTGGACAGGGGGCTAATTAATTCACCCCTCCACTTT,CASSLDRGLINSPLHF
-,TRBJ1-5,-,TRBV7-8,TGTGCCAGCAGCTTAAGAGGGATAGGGAATCAGCCCCAGCATTTT,CASSLRGIGNQPQHF
TRBD1,TRBJ1-1,-,TRBV6-1,TGTGCCAGCAGTGTGGACAGGGACACTGAAGCTTTCTTT,CASSVDRDTEAFF
TRBD2,TRBJ2-3,-,TRBV9,TGTGCCAGCAGCGCCTTAGCGGGGGTCCTGTATTTT,CASSALAGVLYF
TRBD1,TRBJ1-2,-,TRBV6-1,TGTGCCAGCAGTGAATACCAGGGGGCGGGTGGCTACACCTTC,CASSEYQGAGGYTF
TRBD1,TRBJ2-7,-,TRBV5-6,TGTGCCAGCAACCCCACAGGGGTGAACGAGCAGTACTTC,CASNPTGVNEQYF
TRBD1,TRBJ1-1,few,TRBV27,TGTGCCAGCAGTCCGGGACAGGGGACTGAAGCTTTCTTT,CASSPGQGTEAFF
TRBD2,TRBJ2-7,-,TRBV6-5,TGTGCCAGCAGTTACTCAGGGCTAGCGGAAACGTACGAGCAGTACTTC,CASSYSGLAETYEQYF
TRBD2,TRBJ2-1,-,TRBV5-1,TGCGCCACCAAAGGGCTAGCGGGAGACTTTGAGCAGTTCTTC,CATKGLAGDFEQFF
TRBD1,TRBJ1-2,-,TRBV19,TGTGCCAGTAGCTCGGGACAGGGAGGAGGCTACACCTTC,CASSSGQGGGYTF
TRBD2,TRBJ2-7,-,TRBV5-4,TGTGCCAGCAGCCCTACAATCGGCGGGAGCTCCTACGAGCAGTACTTC,CASSPTIGGSSYEQYF
-,TRBJ2-5,once,TRBV5-6,TGTGCCAGCAGCTTCGGGTCTCTTAAAGGGACCCAGTACTTC,CASSFGSLKGTQYF
-,TRBJ2-7,-,TRBV28,TGTGCCAGTACAGGGACCTACGAGCAGTACTTC,CASTGTYEQYF
TRBD1,TRBJ2-7,-,TRBV5-1,TGCGCCAGCAGACATGACAGGGGGCAAATCTACGAGCAGTACTTC,CASRHDRGQIYEQYF
TRBD1,TRBJ1-1,-,TRBV29-1,TGCAGCGCCTCCGGGACAGGGGGAACTGAAGCTTTCTTT,CSASGTGGTEAFF
-,TRBJ1-5,-,TRBV10-1,TGCGCCGTACCGGGACTGAGTAGCAATCAGCCCCAGCATTTT,CAVPGLSSNQPQHF
TRBD1,TRBJ1-1,-,TRBV2,TGTGCCAGCAGGGCGGGACAGGGGGCGGGGAGAGCTTTCTTT,CASRAGQGAGRAFF
-,TRBJ1-4,-,TRBV5-1,TGCGCCAGCAGCATGACAGGAGCGAATGAAAAACTGTTTTTT,CASSMTGANEKLFF
TRBD2,TRBJ2-7,-,TRBV4-2,TGTGCCAGCAGCCAAGAAACTAGCGGGGTCGCGCGGGGGCAGTACTTC,CASSQETSGVARGQYF
-,TRBJ2-4,-,TRBV4-1,TGCGCCAGCAGCCATCCCCAAACCCCTTTCGGGGGGCGGTACTTC,CASSHPQTPFGGRYF
TRBD2,TRBJ2-1,-,TRBV29-1,TGCAGCGTTGAACTAGCGGGAGAGGGGATAGGTAATGAGCAGTTCTTC,CSVELAGEGIGNEQFF
TRBD1,TRBJ2-5,-,TRBV29-1,TGCAGCTCAGCCTCGACAGGGGACTCGACCCAGTACTTC,CSSASTGDSTQYF
-,TRBJ2-7,-,TRBV2,TGTGCCAGCAGTTTTCCTTGGGGCGACGAGCAGTACTTC,CASSFPWGDEQYF
TRBD2,TRBJ2-2,-,TRBV7-2,TGTGCCTGTAGCGGGGGGGGCTCCTGGGGGGAGCTGTTTTTT,CACSGGGSWGELFF
-,TRBJ2-2,-,TRBV5-1,TGCGCCAGCAGCCTGGATGGGCGGAACACCGGGGAGCTGTTTTTT,CASSLDGRNTGELFF
-,TRBJ2-3,-,TRBV2,TGTGCCAGCACACGGGGCCCCGGAGGTACAGATACGCAGTATTTT,CASTRGPGGTDTQYF
TRBD2,TRBJ2-2,-,TRBV7-9,TGTGCCAGCAGTCCCAGGACTAGTGACACCGGGGAGCTGTTTTTT,CASSPRTSDTGELFF
-,TRBJ2-6,-,TRBV6-5,TGTGCCAGCAGTTTGACATCTGGGGCCAACGTCCTGACTTTC,CASSLTSGANVLTF
TRBD2,TRBJ2-7,-,TRBV7-9,TGTGCCAGCAGCGATCCGGGACTAGAGGAGCAGTACTTC,CASSDPGLEEQYF